This entry features one TCR beta chain sequence. This clone was observed a handful of times. This clone's antigen is unknown. Nothing much larger sits one base from this clone, and base qualities are not available. This sample was included in a study of blood T cell repertoires in COVID-19 (dated by TCRdb to 2020 to 2021). As for the study more broadly: Samples from collaborators originated in the United States, Italy and Spain and spanned both the acute and convalescent phases of COVID-19. The prospective study material was composed of cDNA or gDNA derived from T cells, B-cell-depleted T cells, or PBMCs. The dataset comprised deeply sampled blood TCRbeta repertoires from subjects exposed to, actively infected with, or recovered from COVID-19. The repertoires were made available in a free public database intended to serve as a resource for research on the immune response to SARS-CoV-2. Samples were obtained from the ongoing ImmuneRACE study (first 160 participants) and from 1,254 subjects provided by 6 global collaborators. A de-identified subject ID, COVID-19 status, age in years and sex were almost always included in the sample metadata. Where HLA class I and class II types were available, the types were taken from metadata supplied by the sample provider, not from assay-based typing.

What the authors observed across the whole study: The quantity of clinical and demographic metadata differed by source and by participant and was supplied without curation.

In Seattle, one collaborating source enrolled patients while the infection was active and tracked those patients longitudinally over the course of disease. The collaborating institutions used their own protocols to collect whole blood in K2EDTA tubes. For TCRbeta analysis, collaborators shipped samples in one of three forms: frozen whole blood, isolated PBMCs, or DNA extracted from either of those sample types. Compared with germline, V lacks 3 bases and J lacks 6 bases; bases without a gene match: 7. The germline V gene sets CDR1 to SGHRS and CDR2 to YFSETQ. The CDR3 has 15 amino acids, counting the end cysteine and phenylalanine. Only the CDR3 part of the read is kept: 45 bases, read in frame from the first base. The immunoSEQ Assay, a bias-controlled multiplex PCR, was used to amplify TCRbeta CDR3 regions from genomic DNA. As for the original processing: Within the assay, amplification of reference gene primers was used to estimate how many nucleated cells each sample contained. To quantify the absolute abundance of each unique TCRbeta CDR3 rearrangement, sequence reads were collapsed and filtered. For each sample, productive Simpson clonality was calculated by taking the square root of Simpson's diversity index across productive rearrangements. The clones in this table, taken by TCRdb from immuneACCESS, are in-frame only. Not every clone is retained; where verified, under half of the shortfall comes from an unresolved V gene, and the cause of the rest is unknown. V and J calls and clone size are given by that table; D and trimming were obtained from the DNA. Here the sample has 150,000 to 200,000 clones; 86% occur a single time. The top ten constitute 10% to 11% of the sample.

The sample consisted of peripheral blood. The chain couples TRBV5-1 to TRBJ2-7, with TRBD2 matching 12 junction bases. The clonotype was recovered from a woman between 55 and 75 years old with COVID-19, enrolled during active disease. The CDR3 in this case is CASSWGLAGRSEQYF. The sequenced DNA: TGCGCCAGCAGCTGGGGACTAGCGGGCAGGAGCGAGCAGTACTTC. Extended through the reference TRBV5-1 and TRBJ2-7 proteins, this CDR3 yields the full variable domain: KAGVTQTPRYLIKTRGQQVTLSCSPISGHRSVSWYQQTPGQGLQFLFEYFSETQRNKGNFPGRFSGRQFSNSRSEMNVSTLELGDSALYLCASSWGLAGRSEQYFGPGTRLTVT.